One sample yielded the 10 T cell receptor beta chains listed below, sequenced in a study of Ad26.COV2.S vaccination and SARS-CoV-2 variants. This table comes from immunoSEQ multiplex PCR, and its TCRdb copy is limited to in-frame clones, with some not included. This table has under 150,000 clones, around 86% appearing once. The sample consisted of peripheral blood, taken after recovery from COVID-19. The receptors were gathered from a human donor who had recovered from COVID-19.

In this sample, this clone turned up a few times. The DNA for the CDR3 is TGCGCCAGCAGCCAAGACTTGTTAAGCAATCAGCCCCAGCATTTT. Residues: CASSQDLLSNQPQHF. The chain couples TRBV4-1 to TRBJ1-5; D unclear. V dropped 0 bases and J dropped 1 base, with 7 bases sitting between them. The CDR3 runs to 15 residues. Germline V gene data show CDR1 as MGHRA and CDR2 as YSYEKL.

CDR3 in DNA: TGTGCCACCAGTGATTCCGGGATTACTTTTGGCACAGATACGCAGTATTTT. Its translation: CATSDSGITFGTDTQYF. This chain joins TRBV24-1 and TRBJ2-3; weak D call: TRBD2 (5 bases). V shed 2 bases and J shed 1 base, with 15 bases lying between them. Germline V lookup: CDR1 KGHDR, CDR2 SFDVKD. This CDR3 comprises 17 residues.

The chain recombines TRBV15 with TRBJ2-7; 7 bases are shared with TRBD1. The V gene's germline CDR1 is LNHNV and CDR2 YYDKDF (reference sequence). V was pared by 1 base and J by 2 bases, with 5 bases of the junction left unmatched. CDR3 length equals 15 residues. DNA of the CDR3: TGTGCCACCAGCAGAGGCCGACAGGGCGCCTACGAGCAGTACTTC. Its protein is CATSRGRQGAYEQYF.

J is TRBJ2-5 and V is TRBV5-1, with 9 bases fitting TRBD1. CDR1 is SGHRS and CDR2 is YFSETQ in the germline V gene. There are 14 residues in the CDR3. Germline trimming cut 0 bases from V and 4 bases from J; bases unmatched to any gene: 1. The CDR3 nucleotides are TGCGCCAGCAGCTTGGTGACAGGGGGAGAGACCCAGTACTTC. Translation: CASSLVTGGETQYF.

V is TRBV7-2 and J is TRBJ1-4, with 7 bases lining up with TRBD1. CDR3 length equals 13 residues. With V trimmed by 5 bases and J by 7 bases, 4 bases remained unmatched. Germline V gives CDR1 SGHTA, CDR2 FQGNSA. CDR3 DNA sequence: TGTGCCAGCAGCGCGGGACAGAGTGAAAAACTGTTTTTT. Translation gives CASSAGQSEKLFF. Filled out from reference TRBV7-2 and TRBJ1-4, the complete variable domain reads GAGVSQSPSNKVTEKGKDVELRCDPISGHTALYWYRQSLGQGLEFLIYFQGNSAPDKSGLPSDRFSAERTGGSVSTLTIQRTQQEDSAVYLCASSAGQSEKLFFGSGTQLSVL.

The rearrangement uses TRBV5-8 and TRBJ2-1; tentative D call: TRBD2 (6 bases). This CDR3 has 14 residues. CDR1 is SGHTS and CDR2 is YDEGEE in the germline V gene. V was trimmed by 2 bases and J by 2 bases, leaving 8 bases between them. The CDR3 is CASSFGGAYNEQFF. The CDR3 nucleotides read TGTGCCAGCAGCTTTGGAGGGGCCTACAATGAGCAGTTCTTC.

The chain uses TRBV12-1 and TRBJ2-3; the table's D call of TRBD1 was not tested on the DNA. TRBV12-1 represents a pseudogene. The CDR3 is 15 residues long. The CDR3: CASSSRGWSADTQYF. In DNA form, the CDR3 reads TGTGCCAGCAGCTCAAGGGGCTGGTCGGCAGATACGCAGTATTTT.

This clone has just a few counts. This chain connects TRBV7-9 to TRBJ1-6, with TRBD1 as a possible D gene (5 bases). The CDR3 extends over 18 amino acids. Germline CDR1 is SEHNR and CDR2 is FQNEAQ (reference sequence). V was pared by 4 bases and J by 0 bases, with 16 bases between. The CDR3 DNA reads TGTGCCAGCAGCTCGCCGGGACCGATGAGCTCCTATAATTCACCCCTCCACTTT. Translating it yields CASSSPGPMSSYNSPLHF.

The gene calls are TRBV4-3 and TRBJ1-5; D may be TRBD1 (6 bases). The CDR3 runs to 16 residues. Germline CDR1 LGHNA, CDR2 YSLEER. V was clipped by 0 bases and J by 5 bases, with 14 bases between them. This CDR3 reads CASSQDIMAGDQPQHF. The CDR3 region has the DNA TGCGCCAGCAGCCAAGATATTATGGCAGGGGATCAGCCCCAGCATTTT.

This clone has a handful of counts. The chain combines TRBV14 with TRBJ1-4, with D possibly being TRBD1 (6 bases). The CDR3 sequence is 14 residues long. V lost 7 bases, J lost 8 bases, and 17 bases lay in between. CDR1 and CDR2 from the germline V gene are SGHDN and FVKESK. The CDR3: CASTRWPGEEKLFF. CDR3 DNA sequence: TGTGCCAGCACCCGGTGGCCAGGGGAAGAAAAACTGTTTTTT.